These T cell receptor beta chains were read from a single sample in a study of neurological immune-mediated disorders. Using its own MiXCR run on the 5' RACE reads, TCRdb lists one record per CDR3 protein. This table has around 100,000 distinct CDR3 sequences, more than 10% appearing once. Sequencing input: PBMCs. All receptors derive from a female donor with HTLV-1-associated myelopathy (HAM/TSP). CDR3s include the opening cysteine and the closing phenylalanine or tryptophan. D genes are given only for firm matches. Expanded clones get a size class; other rows say once, few or many, or leave the size out.

j_call | v_call | clone_size | d_call | cdr3_aa | cdr3_nt
TRBJ2-1 | TRBV11-2 | many | . | CASSPGAEIGFF | TGTGCCAGCAGCCCAGGGGCCGAGATTGGGTTCTTC
TRBJ1-5 | TRBV5-1 | many | TRBD1 | CASSPDRGNQPQHF | TGCGCCAGCAGCCCGGACAGGGGCAATCAGCCCCAGCATTTT
TRBJ2-7 | TRBV28 | many | TRBD1 | CASSSRDRIYEQYF | TGTGCCAGCAGTAGCCGGGACAGAATCTACGAGCAGTACTTC
TRBJ1-4 | TRBV7-9 | many | TRBD1 | CASSSGDRGTNEKLFF | TGTGCCAGCAGCTCCGGGGACAGGGGGACTAATGAAAAACTGTTTTTT
TRBJ2-7 | TRBV6-1 | few | TRBD2 | CASRTGLAGSYEQYF | TGTGCCAGCAGAACGGGACTAGCGGGGTCCTACGAGCAGTACTTC
TRBJ1-4 | TRBV5-1 | many | . | CASSYQQGRNEKLFF | TGCGCCAGCAGTTACCAACAGGGTCGGAATGAAAAACTGTTTTTT
TRBJ2-7 | TRBV7-8 | . | TRBD1 | CASRPTGGEQYF | TGTGCCAGCAGACCGACAGGGGGCGAGCAGTACTTC
TRBJ2-2 | TRBV2 | many | . | CASSEIKGLNTGELFF | TGTGCCAGCAGTGAAATAAAGGGACTGAACACCGGGGAGCTGTTTTTT
TRBJ2-1 | TRBV5-1 | many | TRBD2 | CASSLGLAGGPSRNEQFF | TGCGCCAGCAGCTTGGGACTAGCGGGGGGGCCTTCAAGGAATGAGCAGTTCTTC
TRBJ1-6 | TRBV20-1 | many | TRBD1 | CSAPPTGIRNSPLHF | TGCAGTGCTCCCCCGACAGGGATTCGTAATTCACCCCTCCACTTT
TRBJ2-7 | TRBV5-1 | many | TRBD1 | CASSSKTQGAYEQYF | TGCGCCAGCAGCTCGAAAACCCAGGGGGCCTACGAGCAGTACTTC
TRBJ1-4 | TRBV5-1 | many | . | CASSWGATNEKLFF | TGCGCCAGCAGCTGGGGAGCAACTAATGAAAAACTGTTTTTT
TRBJ2-5 | TRBV7-2 | . | . | CATSPDNQETQYF | TGTGCCACCAGCCCAGACAACCAAGAGACCCAGTACTTC
TRBJ2-5 | TRBV4-2 | many | . | CASSGPTGRGETQYF | TGTGCCAGCAGCGGCCCGACAGGGAGGGGCGAGACCCAGTACTTC
TRBJ2-6 | TRBV5-6 | medium-sized | TRBD1 | CASSFRQGSGANVLTF | TGTGCCAGCAGCTTCCGACAGGGGTCTGGGGCCAACGTCCTGACTTTC
TRBJ2-7 | TRBV7-9 | many | TRBD1 | CASSPRPGTGANNYEQYF | TGTGCCAGCAGCCCTCGTCCCGGGACAGGGGCCAACAACTACGAGCAGTACTTC
TRBJ2-3 | TRBV5-1 | many | TRBD1 | CASSTGQALSLDTQYF | TGCGCCAGCAGCACTGGACAGGCCCTCTCCTTAGATACGCAGTATTTT
TRBJ1-1 | TRBV5-1 | many | TRBD1 | CASTQGAGGTEAFF | TGCGCCAGCACACAGGGGGCTGGAGGAACTGAAGCTTTCTTT
TRBJ2-3 | TRBV29-1 | many | . | CSVEKELTDTQYF | TGCAGCGTTGAGAAGGAACTCACAGATACGCAGTATTTT
TRBJ2-2 | TRBV5-1 | few | . | CASSLKVSAGELFF | TGCGCCAGCAGCTTGAAGGTCTCGGCCGGGGAGCTGTTTTTT
TRBJ1-2 | TRBV19 | once | . | CASSWSWRAYGYTF | TGTGCCAGTTCCTGGTCCTGGAGGGCCTATGGCTACACCTTC
TRBJ1-1 | TRBV12-3/TRBV12-4 | many | . | CASSRDGNTEAFF | TGTGCCAGCAGCCGCGACGGGAACACTGAAGCTTTCTTT
TRBJ1-1 | TRBV20-1 | many | . | CSPSMGQNTEAFF | TGCAGTCCGAGTATGGGACAGAACACTGAAGCTTTCTTT
TRBJ1-1 | TRBV6-5 | many | . | CATATGFMNTEAFF | TGTGCCACCGCTACCGGATTTATGAACACTGAAGCTTTCTTT
TRBJ2-5 | TRBV12-3/TRBV12-4 | many | TRBD1 | CASSQRGDRGEKYF | TGTGCCAGCAGCCAGAGGGGGGACAGGGGGGAAAAGTACTTC
TRBJ2-5 | TRBV5-6 | many | TRBD1 | CASSFRQGQETQYF | TGTGCCAGCAGCTTCCGACAGGGGCAAGAGACCCAGTACTTC
TRBJ1-4 | TRBV5-6 | many | . | CASSLPGGNEKLFF | TGTGCCAGCAGCTTACCGGGGGGGAATGAAAAACTGTTTTTT
TRBJ2-1 | TRBV6-5 | many | TRBD1 | CASRRQGGVRYNEQFF | TGTGCCAGCAGGCGACAGGGGGGTGTACGCTACAATGAGCAGTTCTTC
TRBJ2-5 | TRBV24-1 | many | . | CATSDPGGQETQYF | TGTGCCACCAGTGATCCCGGAGGGCAAGAGACCCAGTACTTC
TRBJ2-7 | TRBV5-1 | many | . | CASSSRPGQTRYEQYF | TGCGCCAGCAGCTCCAGACCGGGACAAACTAGGTACGAGCAGTACTTC
TRBJ2-7 | TRBV12-3/TRBV12-4 | many | . | CASSRTTRQEQYF | TGTGCCAGCAGTCGAACGACTAGGCAGGAGCAGTACTTC
TRBJ1-2 | TRBV20-1 | many | . | CSAKHTDFSSGGGYTF | TGCAGTGCTAAACACACCGATTTCTCGTCGGGGGGTGGCTACACCTTC
TRBJ2-7 | TRBV20-1 | many | . | CSAREGGVSYEQYF | TGCAGTGCTAGAGAGGGTGGGGTCTCCTACGAGCAGTACTTC
TRBJ2-7 | TRBV7-2 | many | . | CASSLNRAEQYF | TGTGCCAGCAGCTTAAATCGGGCCGAGCAGTACTTC
TRBJ2-3 | TRBV11-2 | many | TRBD2 | CASSLRGVLSTDTQYF | TGTGCCAGCAGCTTACGGGGGGTCCTAAGCACAGATACGCAGTATTTT
TRBJ2-7 | TRBV28 | many | . | CASSSLRDTGGEQYF | TGTGCCAGCAGTTCTCTCCGGGACACTGGGGGGGAGCAGTACTTC
TRBJ2-3 | TRBV7-9 | many | TRBD1 | CASSLAWTGITDTQYF | TGTGCCAGCAGCTTAGCTTGGACAGGGATCACAGATACGCAGTATTTT
TRBJ1-2 | TRBV28 | many | . | CASSQSGYGYTF | TGTGCCAGCAGTCAGAGTGGATATGGCTACACCTTC
TRBJ2-5 | TRBV20-1 | . | TRBD2 | CSATPQGTRGGLETQYF | TGCAGTGCCACCCCCCAGGGGACCCGGGGGGGCCTCGAGACCCAGTACTTC
TRBJ1-5 | TRBV6-6 | . | . | CASGTPQHF | TGTGCCAGCGGGACGCCCCAGCATTTT
TRBJ2-7 | TRBV20-1 | many | . | CSASGDTPYEQYF | TGCAGTGCTAGCGGCGACACACCTTACGAGCAGTACTTC
TRBJ2-1 | TRBV5-5 | many | TRBD1 | CASSQYGDRGFPYNEQFF | TGTGCCAGCAGCCAATATGGGGACAGGGGGTTTCCCTACAATGAGCAGTTCTTC
TRBJ2-1 | TRBV11-2 | many | TRBD2 | CASTGEGYNEQFF | TGTGCCAGCACTGGGGAGGGATACAATGAGCAGTTCTTC
TRBJ2-6 | TRBV20-1 | many | TRBD2 | CSAGRTGGTGANVLTF | TGCAGTGCTGGAAGGACGGGGGGGACTGGGGCCAACGTCCTGACTTTC
TRBJ2-5 | TRBV11-2 | few | TRBD1 | CVSSLQGYQETQYF | TGTGTCAGCAGCTTACAGGGGTACCAAGAGACCCAGTACTTC
TRBJ2-5 | TRBV7-2 | many | TRBD2 | CASSLVSGGAQETQYF | TGTGCCAGCAGCTTAGTAAGCGGGGGGGCACAAGAGACCCAGTACTTC
TRBJ2-1 | TRBV5-6 | many | TRBD2 | CASSFQRGYEQFF | TGTGCCAGCAGCTTTCAGCGGGGCTATGAGCAGTTCTTC
TRBJ1-2 | TRBV6-5 | many | . | CASRIKGGYTF | TGTGCCAGCAGGATAAAGGGAGGCTACACCTTC
TRBJ2-7 | TRBV4-2 | many | . | CASSQGGSYEQYF | TGTGCCAGCAGCCAGGGAGGATCCTACGAGCAGTACTTC
TRBJ2-1 | TRBV7-2 | many | . | CASSRDNEQFF | TGTGCCAGCAGCCGAGACAATGAGCAGTTCTTC
TRBJ1-3 | TRBV5-1 | . | . | CASSFAGTESGNTIYF | TGCGCCAGCAGCTTCGCAGGGACGGAATCTGGAAACACCATATATTTT
TRBJ2-1 | TRBV28 | few | TRBD2 | CASSPLRSGGSYNEQFF | TGTGCCAGCAGTCCCCTTCGTTCGGGGGGCTCCTACAATGAGCAGTTCTTC
TRBJ2-7 | TRBV10-3 | many | TRBD1 | CAISPDRVHEQYF | TGTGCCATCAGTCCCGACAGGGTCCACGAGCAGTACTTC
TRBJ2-2 | TRBV28 | many | TRBD1 | CASIGTGRTGELFF | TGTGCCAGCATCGGGACAGGGCGCACCGGGGAGCTGTTTTTT
TRBJ1-2 | TRBV5-1 | many | . | CASTIGPGRGYTF | TGCGCCAGCACCATCGGGCCGGGCAGGGGCTACACCTTC
TRBJ2-7 | TRBV5-1 | . | . | CASSLKDGQGQYF | TGCGCCAGCAGCTTAAAGGACGGCCAGGGGCAGTACTTC
TRBJ1-6 | TRBV20-1 | few | . | CSARERGTGVDNSPLHF | TGCAGTGCTAGAGAGAGGGGCACTGGGGTAGATAATTCACCCCTCCACTTT